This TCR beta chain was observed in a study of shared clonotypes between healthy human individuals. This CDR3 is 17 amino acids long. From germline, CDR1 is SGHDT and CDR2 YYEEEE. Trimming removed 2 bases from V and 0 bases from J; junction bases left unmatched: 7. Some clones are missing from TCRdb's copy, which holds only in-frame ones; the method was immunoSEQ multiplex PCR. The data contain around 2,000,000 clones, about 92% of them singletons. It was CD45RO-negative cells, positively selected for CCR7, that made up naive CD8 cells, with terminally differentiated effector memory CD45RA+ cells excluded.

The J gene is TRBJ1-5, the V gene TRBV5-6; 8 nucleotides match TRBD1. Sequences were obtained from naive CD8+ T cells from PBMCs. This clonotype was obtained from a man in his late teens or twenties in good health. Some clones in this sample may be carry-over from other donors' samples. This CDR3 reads CASSFWTGPYSNQPQHF. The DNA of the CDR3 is TGTGCCAGCAGCTTTTGGACAGGGCCTTATAGCAATCAGCCCCAGCATTTT.